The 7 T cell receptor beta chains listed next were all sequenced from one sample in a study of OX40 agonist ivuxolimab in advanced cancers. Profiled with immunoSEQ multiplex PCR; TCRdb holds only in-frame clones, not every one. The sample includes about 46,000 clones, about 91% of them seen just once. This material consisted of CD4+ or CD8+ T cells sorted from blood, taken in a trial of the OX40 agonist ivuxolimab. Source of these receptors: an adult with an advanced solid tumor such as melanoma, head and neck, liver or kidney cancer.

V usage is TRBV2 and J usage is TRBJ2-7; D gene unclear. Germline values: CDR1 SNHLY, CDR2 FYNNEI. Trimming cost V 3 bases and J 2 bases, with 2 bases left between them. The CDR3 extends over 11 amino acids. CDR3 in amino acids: CASSETYEQYV. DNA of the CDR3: TGTGCCAGCAGTGAGACCTACGAGCAGTACGTC.

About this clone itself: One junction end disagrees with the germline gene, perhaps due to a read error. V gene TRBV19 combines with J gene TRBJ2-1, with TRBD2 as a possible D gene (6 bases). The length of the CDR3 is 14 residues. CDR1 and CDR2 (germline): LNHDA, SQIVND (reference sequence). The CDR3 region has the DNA TGTGCCAGTACTATAGGGGACTCCCACAATGAGCAGTTCTTC. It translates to CASTIGDSHNEQFF.

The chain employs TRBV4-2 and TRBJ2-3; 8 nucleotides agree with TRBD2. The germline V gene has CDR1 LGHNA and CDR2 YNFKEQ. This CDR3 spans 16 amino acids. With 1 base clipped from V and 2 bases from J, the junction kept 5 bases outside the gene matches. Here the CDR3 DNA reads TGTGCCAGCAGCCAAGTGGAGCGGGGGATCACAGATACGCAGTATTTT. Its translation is CASSQVERGITDTQYF.

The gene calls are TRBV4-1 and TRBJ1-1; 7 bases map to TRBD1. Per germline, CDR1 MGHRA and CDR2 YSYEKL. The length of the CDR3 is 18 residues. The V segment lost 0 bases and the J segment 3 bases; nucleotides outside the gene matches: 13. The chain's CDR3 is CASSQETGTLRGDTEAFF. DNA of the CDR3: TGCGCCAGCAGCCAAGAGACAGGGACTCTTCGGGGGGACACTGAAGCTTTCTTT.

The CDR3 sequence: CASSPPRWANSPLHF. Written as DNA, the CDR3 is TGTGCCAGCAGTCCCCCTCGCTGGGCGAATTCACCCCTCCACTTT. This chain links TRBV27 with TRBJ1-6; no definite D call. The CDR3 loop spans 15 amino acids. The germline V gene has CDR1 MNHEY and CDR2 SMNVEV (reference sequence). The V end lost 5 bases, the J end lost 7 bases, and 15 bases lay between the germline ends.

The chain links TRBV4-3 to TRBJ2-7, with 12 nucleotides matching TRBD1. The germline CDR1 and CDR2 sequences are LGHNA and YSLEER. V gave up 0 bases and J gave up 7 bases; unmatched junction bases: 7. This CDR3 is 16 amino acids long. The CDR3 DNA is TGCGCCAGCAGCCAAGATCCGGGACAGGGGGCGGGTGAGCAGTACTTC. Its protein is CASSQDPGQGAGEQYF.

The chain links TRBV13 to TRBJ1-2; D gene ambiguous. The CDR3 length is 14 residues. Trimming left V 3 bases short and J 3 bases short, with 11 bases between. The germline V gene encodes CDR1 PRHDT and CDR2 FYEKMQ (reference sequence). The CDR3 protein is CASSLLGADYGYTF. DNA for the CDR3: TGTGCCAGCAGCTTGCTTGGCGCTGACTATGGCTACACCTTC.